This T cell receptor beta chain was sequenced for a study of shared clonotypes between healthy human individuals. CD4+ cells yielded CD45RA+ naive and CD45RA-negative memory subsets. Germline loops: CDR1 ENHRY, CDR2 SYGVKD. CDR3 size: 15 residues. V lost 3 bases and J 2 bases, leaving 8 bases between the germline ends. Sequencing was at deep level. Replicate PCRs from sorted subsets contained 200 ng DNA, which is 31,000 or so T cell genomes. Sequencing was performed with immunoSEQ multiplex PCR; in TCRdb, only in-frame clones are kept and a portion is missing. This table holds a few million clones, more than 80% found once.

The TCR sequence derives from a man aged 18 to 29 in good health. Sequences were obtained from naive CD4+ T cells sorted from blood. The subset: CD45RA+ positively selected. The V and J genes are TRBV10-3 and TRBJ1-6; D remains unclear. CDR3 sequence (DNA): TGTGCCATCAGTGATGGGCTAACCTATAATTCACCCCTCCACTTT. Residues: CAISDGLTYNSPLHF.